These 10 T cell receptor beta chains originate from one sample sequenced in a study of T cell responses to AZD1222 COVID-19 vaccine (dated by TCRdb to the early 2020s). In light of the paper, this sample's time point label describes: baseline before first vaccination. Libraries were constructed by the immunoSEQ multiplex PCR assay. Drawn from immuneACCESS, this table holds only the in-frame rearrangements with V and J called that TCRdb kept. Clones are partly lost; checked studies trace under half to an unresolved V gene and leave the rest unexplained. The sample profile shows 70,000 to 90,000 clones; roughly nine tenths of them were found once. The ten largest clones capture 2.2% of the sample. Specimen: peripheral blood, collected on day 0 of AZD1222 vaccination. The receptors stem from an adult in good health.

This chain links TRBV7-2 with TRBJ2-7; D ambiguous. The CDR3 runs 13 residues. Germline loops: CDR1 SGHTA, CDR2 FQGNSA. V was cut by 0 bases and J by 9 bases, with 12 bases left in between. CDR3 in amino acids: CASSLAERSRQYF. CDR3 nucleotides: TGTGCCAGCAGCTTAGCGGAACGGAGCAGGCAGTACTTC.

V usage is TRBV3-1 (or the pseudogene TRBV3-2) and J usage is TRBJ1-3; no reliable D call. The germline V and J ends were trimmed by 1 base and 7 bases, with 5 bases remaining between them. The CDR3 runs 12 residues. Germline V gene data show CDR1 as LGHDT and CDR2 as YNNKEL (reference sequence). The CDR3 bases are TGTGCCAGCAGCCAAGGGGGTAACACCATATATTTT. Translated, it gives CASSQGGNTIYF.

This rearrangement joins TRBV7-2 to TRBJ1-3; D is perhaps TRBD1 (5 bases). The CDR3 totals 15 residues. Germline V gene data show CDR1 as SGHTA and CDR2 as FQGNSA. The V gene lost 1 base and the J gene lost 2 bases, with 9 bases spanning the gap. The CDR3 loop is CASSLDGGTGNTIYF. The CDR3 nucleotides are TGTGCCAGCAGCTTAGATGGGGGGACTGGAAACACCATATATTTT.

The chain carries TRBV7-2 and TRBJ2-5; no definite D call. The germline gives CDR1 SGHTA, CDR2 FQGNSA. Trimming pared 4 bases from V and 1 base from J, leaving 7 bases between. The CDR3 extends over 13 amino acids. CDR3 in amino acids: CASSSGIQETQYF. The DNA of the CDR3 is TGTGCCAGCAGCTCCGGTATCCAAGAGACCCAGTACTTC.

The chain couples TRBV14 to TRBJ1-6; 9 bases map to TRBD1. V gave up 4 bases and J gave up 9 bases; unmatched junction bases: 4. The V gene's germline CDR1 is SGHDN and CDR2 FVKESK. There are 14 residues in the CDR3. The CDR3 loop reads CASSLTGGSSPLHF. The CDR3 DNA reads TGTGCCAGCAGCCTTACAGGGGGCTCTTCACCCCTCCACTTT. The complete variable domain, with remaining parts taken from reference TRBV14 and TRBJ1-6, reads EAGVTQFPSHSVIEKGQTVTLRCDPISGHDNLYWYRRVMGKEIKFLLHFVKESKQDESGMPNNRFLAERTGGTYSTLKVQPAELEDSGVYFCASSLTGGSSPLHFGNGTRLTVT.

The rearrangement links TRBV11-2 to TRBJ2-1; TRBD2 aligns across 7 bases. Germline CDR1 is SGHAT and CDR2 is FQNNGV. V trimming: 0 bases; J trimming: 8 bases; junction bases outside the gene matches: 1. The CDR3 extends over 13 amino acids. DNA of the CDR3: TGTGCCAGCAGCTTAGAGCGGGGGTATGAGCAGTTCTTC. Its translation: CASSLERGYEQFF. Using reference TRBV11-2 and TRBJ2-1 for the parts outside the CDR3, the full variable domain is EAGVAQSPRYKIIEKRQSVAFWCNPISGHATLYWYQQILGQGPKLLIQFQNNGVVDDSQLPKDRFSAERLKGVDSTLKIQPAKLEDSAVYLCASSLERGYEQFFGPGTRLTVL.

This rearrangement joins TRBV10-2 to TRBJ2-3; unclear D gene. The CDR3 loop spans 12 amino acids. Trimming pared 11 bases from V and 4 bases from J, leaving 13 bases between. CDR1 is WSHSY and CDR2 is SAAADI in the germline V gene. The CDR3 nucleotides read TGCGCCGGAATCTACCGGGCAGATACGCAGTATTTT. Its protein product is CAGIYRADTQYF.

The chain employs TRBV7-2 and TRBJ1-6; the D is unclear. CDR3 size: 14 residues. Trimming took 1 base from V and 12 from J, leaving 13 bases between them. Germline V gene data show CDR1 as SGHTA and CDR2 as FQGNSA. The CDR3 reads CASSLEGAFRPLHF. As DNA, the CDR3 is TGTGCCAGCAGCTTAGAGGGTGCTTTTCGACCCCTCCACTTT.

This chain connects TRBV7-2 to TRBJ1-6; D unresolved. CDR3 length: 12 amino acids. V was cut by 5 bases and J by 18 bases, with 17 bases left in between. Germline V gene lookup returns CDR1 SGHTA and CDR2 FQGNSA. The CDR3 sequence is CASSPRNGPYHF. As DNA, the CDR3 is TGTGCCAGCAGCCCCAGGAACGGGCCCTACCACTTT.

Points on this clone: The same CDR3 also results from other DNA sequences found in this sample. The V gene is TRBV12-3 or TRBV12-4, the J gene TRBJ2-3, with a possible D match to TRBD1 (6 bases). V shed 3 bases and J shed 3 bases, with 7 bases lying between them. There are 13 residues in the CDR3. CDR3 sequence (DNA): TGTGCCAGCAGTTTTAGGGGGACAGATACGCAGTATTTT. Translated, it gives CASSFRGTDTQYF.